Presented here are 26 T cell receptor beta chains from one specimen sequenced in a study of CD8+ T cells in alopecia areata. cDNA serving as the sequencing template came from extracted, reverse transcribed RNA. Clones were sequenced by immunoSEQ multiplex PCR, and TCRdb holds only the in-frame ones, with some missing. This sample has tens of thousands of clones; roughly 80% occur once, and the top ten carry under 20%. Sample: NKG2D-low CD8+ T cells sorted from blood. The receptors were gathered from a human donor with alopecia areata.

The DNA of the CDR3 is TGTGCCAGCAGCTTAGTGGGGCTAGCGGGGGGACCCTACGAGCAGTACTTC. Its protein product is CASSLVGLAGGPYEQYF. The V gene is TRBV7-2, the J gene TRBJ2-7; 11 bases match TRBD2. The V and J ends lost 1 base and 2 bases, in that order; junction bases with no gene match: 7. The CDR3 runs to 17 residues. Germline CDR1 reads SGHTA; CDR2 reads FQGNSA.

The rearrangement joins TRBV5-1 to TRBJ2-7; D ambiguous. Trimming shortened V by 0 bases and J by 1 base, and 11 bases separated the two germline ends. Germline V lookup: CDR1 SGHRS, CDR2 YFSETQ. This CDR3 is 15 amino acids long. The CDR3: CASSLEQQISYEQYF. In DNA, the CDR3 is TGCGCCAGCAGCTTGGAACAACAAATTTCCTACGAGCAGTACTTC. Drawing the rest from reference TRBV5-1 and TRBJ2-7, the complete variable domain is KAGVTQTPRYLIKTRGQQVTLSCSPISGHRSVSWYQQTPGQGLQFLFEYFSETQRNKGNFPGRFSGRQFSNSRSEMNVSTLELGDSALYLCASSLEQQISYEQYFGPGTRLTVT.

This chain links TRBV23-1 with TRBJ2-1; 7 positions agree with TRBD1. TRBV23-1 is reported as an ORF; its role is uncertain. This CDR3 contains 15 residues. Trimming took 4 bases from V and 8 from J; bases not matched to a gene: 11. CDR3 coding DNA: TGCGCCAGCAGTCGAACGGGACAGAGACTCCATGAGCAGTTCTTC. The encoded protein is CASSRTGQRLHEQFF.

The rearrangement links TRBV29-1 to TRBJ2-7, with D possibly matching TRBD1 (6 bases). V lost 6 bases, J lost 0 bases, and 12 bases lay in between. The germline V gene has CDR1 SQVTM and CDR2 ANQGSEA. The CDR3 runs to 13 residues. The CDR3 region is CSVGQSNSYEQYF. For the CDR3, the DNA is TGCAGCGTCGGACAGTCAAACTCCTACGAGCAGTACTTC.

This clone has just one count. V gene TRBV23-1 combines with J gene TRBJ2-3; 8 positions agree with TRBD1. TRBV23-1 belongs to the ORF category, with a function that is uncertain. The CDR3 is 21 amino acids. V shed 6 bases and J 2 bases; nucleotides not matched to a gene: 25. The CDR3 region has the DNA TGCGCCAGCAGACGAATGTTCACTTACAGTAATACAGGGGGGCCCACAGATACGCAGTATTTT. Its translation: CASRRMFTYSNTGGPTDTQYF.

V and J are TRBV19 and TRBJ1-1; unclear D gene. Trimming removed 3 bases at V and 5 bases at J, with 7 bases between. From germline, CDR1 is LNHDA and CDR2 SQIVND (reference sequence). CDR3 length: 12 residues. The CDR3 nucleotides read TGTGCCAGTAGTATTGGCAGGACTGAAGCTTTCTTT. The encoded protein is CASSIGRTEAFF. Looking up the rest from reference TRBV19 and TRBJ1-1 gives the full variable domain: DGGITQSPKYLFRKEGQNVTLSCEQNLNHDAMYWYRQDPGQGLRLIYYSQIVNDFQKGDIAEGYSVSREKKESFPLTVTSAQKNPTAFYLCASSIGRTEAFFGQGTRLTVV.

V usage is TRBV29-1 and J usage is TRBJ2-1; no clear D. Germline loops: CDR1 SQVTM, CDR2 ANQGSEA. CDR3 length equals 13 residues. The V gene lost 6 bases and the J gene lost 0 bases, with 9 bases spanning the gap. The CDR3 loop is CSVPVSSYNEQFF. DNA of the CDR3: TGCAGCGTCCCCGTGAGCTCCTACAATGAGCAGTTCTTC.

This rearrangement joins TRBV7-9 to TRBJ1-5; tentative D call: TRBD1 (6 bases). The CDR3 consists of 14 residues. Trimming left V 3 bases short and J 3 bases short, with 9 bases between. CDR1 is SEHNR and CDR2 is FQNEAQ in the germline V gene (reference sequence). Here the CDR3 DNA reads TGTGCCAGCAGCTTGGGGGCAGTCAATCAGCCCCAGCATTTT. It specifies CASSLGAVNQPQHF.

The chain combines TRBV4-1 with TRBJ2-7, with 10 positions matching TRBD1. CDR1 is MGHRA, CDR2 YSYEKL, per germline. V dropped 4 bases and J dropped 6; count of bases not matched to a gene: 9. This CDR3 has 15 residues. CDR3 protein: CASSLPGTGDGEQYF. The CDR3, as DNA: TGCGCCAGCAGCCTCCCCGGGACAGGGGATGGCGAGCAGTACTTC.

This chain links TRBV7-9 with TRBJ2-7; D call uncertain. This CDR3 has 14 residues. V gave up 2 bases and J gave up 4 bases, with 12 bases separating them. From germline, CDR1 is SEHNR and CDR2 FQNEAQ (reference sequence). The CDR3 sequence is CASSLTGIEYEQYF. DNA for the CDR3: TGTGCCAGCAGCTTAACGGGTATAGAATACGAGCAGTACTTC. The whole variable domain, filled in from reference TRBV7-9 and TRBJ2-7, reads DTGVSQNPRHKITKRGQNVTFRCDPISEHNRLYWYRQTLGQGPEFLTYFQNEAQLEKSRLLSDRFSAERPKGSFSTLEIQRTEQGDSAMYLCASSLTGIEYEQYFGPGTRLTVT.

The rearrangement joins TRBV5-1 to TRBJ2-7; a possible D gene is TRBD1 (5 bases). The V end was cut by 0 bases, the J end by 4 bases, with 11 bases between. There are 14 residues in the CDR3. Germline V gene data show CDR1 as SGHRS and CDR2 as YFSETQ. The CDR3 nucleotides read TGCGCCAGCAGCTTGGGACAGAGAGATTACGAGCAGTACTTC. Translation: CASSLGQRDYEQYF.

The rearrangement joins TRBV29-1 to TRBJ2-3; 9 bases are a match to TRBD1. The germline V gene encodes CDR1 SQVTM and CDR2 ANQGSEA. The CDR3 contains 15 residues. Unmatched junction bases numbered 4, after V lost 0 bases and J lost 3 bases. CDR3 nucleotide sequence: TGCAGCGTTGAAGATCGACAGGGGGTGACAGATACGCAGTATTTT. Protein sequence: CSVEDRQGVTDTQYF.

The rearrangement links TRBV29-1 to TRBJ2-5; TRBD2 might be the D (5 bases). Looked up from germline, CDR1 is SQVTM and CDR2 is ANQGSEA. The CDR3 has 15 residues. Trimming stripped 4 bases from V and 4 bases from J, with 19 bases between. CDR3 nucleotides: TGCAGCGTTGCAGATGATCCGGGGTTAGGAGAGACCCAGTACTTC. It codes for CSVADDPGLGETQYF.

This clone was counted between two and nine times. The rearrangement joins TRBV10-3 to TRBJ1-2, with 8 bases lining up with TRBD1. Looked up from germline, CDR1 is ENHRY and CDR2 is SYGVKD. This CDR3 has 16 amino acids. Trimming removed 3 bases from V and 1 base from J; junction bases left unmatched: 7. The DNA of the CDR3 is TGTGCCATCAGTGATACGGGACAGGATGTTAACTATGGCTACACCTTC. Amino acids: CAISDTGQDVNYGYTF.

This clone has a handful of counts. An end of the junction differs from the germline gene, which may be a read error. V gene TRBV7-9 combines with J gene TRBJ2-3; D call uncertain. The germline CDR1 and CDR2 sequences are SEHNR and FQNEAQ (reference sequence). The CDR3 loop spans 12 amino acids. Here the CDR3 reads CASNLNTDTQYF. The DNA of the CDR3 is TGTGCCAGCAACTTAAACACAGATACGCAGTATTTT.

This clone was picked up one time. The V and J genes are TRBV29-1 and TRBJ2-7; TRBD1 matches at 9 bases. The germline CDR1 and CDR2 sequences are SQVTM and ANQGSEA. CDR3 length: 15 amino acids. V dropped 3 bases and J dropped 1; count of bases not matched to a gene: 7. This CDR3 is CSVDLGTGNSYEQYF. The CDR3 region has the DNA TGCAGCGTTGATTTGGGGACAGGGAATTCCTACGAGCAGTACTTC.

This chain joins TRBV27 and TRBJ2-5; 7 bases match TRBD2. Losses at the gene ends were 5 bases for V and 5 bases for J; bases not matched to a gene: 8. CDR3 length: 14 amino acids. CDR1 is MNHEY and CDR2 is SMNVEV in the germline V gene (reference sequence). CDR3 sequence reads: CASSPNWGGETQYF. The CDR3 bases are TGTGCCAGCAGTCCGAATTGGGGAGGGGAGACCCAGTACTTC.

Only a few counts were recorded for this clone. The chain couples TRBV6-5 to TRBJ2-7; D may match TRBD1 or TRBD2 (5 bases each). Germline V gene data show CDR1 as MNHEY and CDR2 as SVGAGI. V gave up 8 bases and J gave up 3 bases, with 8 bases separating them. This CDR3 is 11 amino acids long. The DNA of the CDR3 is TGTGCCAGCGGGGACGGCTACGAGCAGTACTTC. As protein: CASGDGYEQYF.

The J gene is TRBJ1-2, the V gene TRBV28; weak D call: TRBD1 (5 bases). The CDR3 contains 14 residues. V was pared by 6 bases and J by 1 base, with 12 bases between. Germline-derived CDR1 and CDR2 are MDHEN and SYDVKM. The chain's CDR3 is CASSEPGLNYGYTF. The CDR3, as DNA: TGTGCCAGCAGCGAACCGGGACTTAACTATGGCTACACCTTC.

This clone showed up just a few times. This chain uses TRBV18 with TRBJ2-1, with TRBD2 as a possible D gene (5 bases). Germline V gives CDR1 KGHSH, CDR2 LQKENI. V was trimmed by 3 bases and J by 3 bases, leaving 12 bases between them. The CDR3 covers 15 residues. CDR3 in DNA: TGTGCCAGCTCACCTGGCGGAGGAAGCTACAATGAGCAGTTCTTC. Its translation is CASSPGGGSYNEQFF. Complete variable domain (other parts from reference TRBV18 and TRBJ2-1): NAGVMQNPRHLVRRRGQEARLRCSPMKGHSHVYWYRQLPEEGLKFMVYLQKENIIDESGMPKERFSAEFPKEGPSILRIQQVVRGDSAAYFCASSPGGGSYNEQFFGPGTRLTVL.

This clone appeared a few times. The rearrangement uses TRBV19 and TRBJ2-7; D gene ambiguous. Trimming took 7 bases from V and 3 from J, leaving 10 bases between them. The CDR3 runs 12 residues. CDR1 and CDR2 from the germline V gene are LNHDA and SQIVND (reference sequence). This CDR3 is CASITVYYEQYF. The CDR3 coding sequence is TGTGCCAGTATAACGGTCTACTACGAGCAGTACTTC. The full variable domain, rest sourced from reference TRBV19 and TRBJ2-7, is DGGITQSPKYLFRKEGQNVTLSCEQNLNHDAMYWYRQDPGQGLRLIYYSQIVNDFQKGDIAEGYSVSREKKESFPLTVTSAQKNPTAFYLCASITVYYEQYFGPGTRLTVT.

Here the CDR3 reads CASRPDSPAYGYTF. In DNA form, the CDR3 reads TGTGCCAGCAGACCCGACAGCCCAGCCTATGGCTACACCTTC. The J gene is TRBJ1-2, the V gene TRBV6-6, with D possibly TRBD1 on 5 matching bases. The V gene lost 6 bases and the J gene lost 4 bases, with 15 bases spanning the gap. The CDR3 runs to 14 residues. Per the germline V gene, CDR1 is MNHNY and CDR2 is SVGAGI (reference sequence).

This sequence joins TRBV6-6 and TRBJ2-1; D is possibly TRBD2 (6 bases). This CDR3 has 13 residues. The ends were cut back, 5 bases at V and 3 bases at J, with 8 bases in the middle. In germline, CDR1 is MNHNY, CDR2 SVGAGI (reference sequence). CDR3 DNA: TGTGCCAGCAGTCCCGGGAGCTACAATGAGCAGTTCTTC. It encodes CASSPGSYNEQFF.

This clone has a single count. The chain employs TRBV29-1 and TRBJ2-1; maybe TRBD1 (6 bases). Germline CDR1 reads SQVTM; CDR2 reads ANQGSEA. CDR3 length: 13 amino acids. Trimming took 3 bases from V and 6 from J, leaving 12 bases between them. In DNA form, the CDR3 reads TGCAGCGTTGAGAGTACAGGGACCAATGAGCAGTTCTTC. Translating it yields CSVESTGTNEQFF.

This sequence joins TRBV29-1 and TRBJ2-3; 11 nucleotides match TRBD2. This CDR3 has 13 amino acids. V was pared by 6 bases and J by 5 bases, with 4 bases of the junction left unmatched. Germline CDR1 and CDR2: SQVTM and ANQGSEA. This CDR3 is CSVELAGEDTQYF. The DNA for the CDR3 is TGCAGCGTCGAACTAGCGGGGGAAGATACGCAGTATTTT.

This clone was recorded once. The J gene is TRBJ2-5, the V gene TRBV7-9; D remains ambiguous. CDR3 size: 14 residues. V lost 3 bases and J lost 1, with 9 bases in between. Per the germline V gene, CDR1 is SEHNR and CDR2 is FQNEAQ (reference sequence). DNA for the CDR3: TGTGCCAGCAGCTTGCAGGTACCCCAAGAGACCCAGTACTTC. Protein: CASSLQVPQETQYF.